This T cell receptor (beta chain) was observed in a study of CD8+CD57+ T cells in acquired aplastic anemia. General observations from the study: CD8+ Simpson's diversity in patients was not significantly different from that in controls.

This CDR3 has 14 amino acids. Germline trimming cut 4 bases from V and 2 bases from J; bases unmatched to any gene: 5. The V gene's germline CDR1 is SGHRS and CDR2 YFSETQ. For CDR3 and TCR beta VDJ profiling, genomic DNA was the template used. TCRdb processed the reads anew with MiXCR; each CDR3 protein has one entry. Of roughly 170,000 distinct CDR3 sequences listed, around 60% are singletons. To note about this clonotype: Its antigen remains unknown.

The receptor comes from a human donor in good health. The sample comprised sorted CD4+, CD8+, or CD8+CD57+ T cells (not recorded which) from PBMCs. The chain uses TRBV5-1 and TRBJ1-2; 7 bases line up with TRBD1. In DNA, the CDR3 is TGCGCCAGCAGCACGACGACAGGGAACTATGGCTACACCTTC. Translation: CASSTTTGNYGYTF.